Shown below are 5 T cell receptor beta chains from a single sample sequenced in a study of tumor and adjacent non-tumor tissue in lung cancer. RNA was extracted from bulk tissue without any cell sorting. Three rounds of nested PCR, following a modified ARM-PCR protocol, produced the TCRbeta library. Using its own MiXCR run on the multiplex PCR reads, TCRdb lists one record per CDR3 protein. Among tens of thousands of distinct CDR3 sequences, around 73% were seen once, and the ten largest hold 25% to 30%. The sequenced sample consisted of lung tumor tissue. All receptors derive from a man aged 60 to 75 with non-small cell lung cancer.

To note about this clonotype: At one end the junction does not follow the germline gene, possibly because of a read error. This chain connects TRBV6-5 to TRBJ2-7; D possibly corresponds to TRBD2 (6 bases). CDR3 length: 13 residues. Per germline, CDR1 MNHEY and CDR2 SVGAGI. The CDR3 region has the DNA TGTGCCAGCAGTATGGAGGGGACCTACGAGCAATACTTC. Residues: CASSMEGTYEQYF.

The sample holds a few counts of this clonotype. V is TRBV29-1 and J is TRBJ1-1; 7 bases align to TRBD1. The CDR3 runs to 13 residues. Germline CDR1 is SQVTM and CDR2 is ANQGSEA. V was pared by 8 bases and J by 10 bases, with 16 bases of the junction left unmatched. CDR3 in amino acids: CSTSAGGDTLAFF. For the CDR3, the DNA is TGCAGCACCTCGGCAGGGGGGGACACTTTAGCTTTCTTT. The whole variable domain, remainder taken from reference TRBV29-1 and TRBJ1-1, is SAVISQKPSRDICQRGTSLTIQCQVDSQVTMMFWYRQQPGQSLTLIATANQGSEATYESGFVIDKFPISRPNLTFSTLTVSNMSPEDSSIYLCSTSAGGDTLAFFGQGTRLTVV.

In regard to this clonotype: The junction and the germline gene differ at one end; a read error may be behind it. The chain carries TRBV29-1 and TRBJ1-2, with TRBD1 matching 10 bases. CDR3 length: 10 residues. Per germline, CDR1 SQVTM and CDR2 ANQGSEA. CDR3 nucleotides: TGTAACTCTTGGGACAGGGGCCAATCCTTC. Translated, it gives CNSWDRGQSF.

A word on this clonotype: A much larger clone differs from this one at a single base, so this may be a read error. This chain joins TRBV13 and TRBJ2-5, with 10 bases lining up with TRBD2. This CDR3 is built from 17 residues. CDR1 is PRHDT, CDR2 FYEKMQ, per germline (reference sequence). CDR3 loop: CVSSLGEASGSGETQYF. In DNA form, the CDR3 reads TGTGTCAGCAGCTTAGGAGAAGCTAGCGGGAGCGGGGAGACCCAGTACTTC.

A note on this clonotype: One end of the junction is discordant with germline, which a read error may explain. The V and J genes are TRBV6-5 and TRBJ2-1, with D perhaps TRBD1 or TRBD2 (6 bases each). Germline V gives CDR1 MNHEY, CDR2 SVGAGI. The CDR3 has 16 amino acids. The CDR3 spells CASRGGEAGDYNELFF. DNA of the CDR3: TGTGCCAGCAGGGGGGGCGAGGCGGGCGATTACAACGAGCTGTTCTTC.